This paragraph reports one T cell receptor (beta chain). What it binds is not known. The length of the CDR3 is 15 residues. Per the germline V gene, CDR1 is MNHEY and CDR2 is SVGAGI. Trimming removed 5 bases at V and 5 bases at J, with 19 bases between. The data were obtained in a study of shared clonotypes between healthy human individuals. In the study overall: Ranging from 18 to 49 in age, donors were two women and a few men.

Overall study results and limits: Sampling included only blood; tissue repertoires likely differ.

The repertoire was sequenced with immunoSEQ multiplex PCR; TCRdb's copy has only in-frame clones and lacks some. Among 450,000 to 650,000 clones, around 76% were seen once, and the ten largest hold around 13%. The source of this sequence is a woman between 35 and 50 years old in good health. Some clones in this sample may be carry-over from other donors' samples. The chain carries TRBV6-5 and TRBJ2-7; perhaps TRBD1 as D (6 bases). What was sequenced was PBMCs. CDR3 DNA sequence: TGTGCCAGCAGTGCAGATCCGGGACAAATCCACGAGCAGTACTTC. This translates into CASSADPGQIHEQYF.